The next 4 T cell receptor beta chains were all read from a single sample in a study of blood T cell repertoires in COVID-19. The data were produced by immunoSEQ multiplex PCR, yet TCRdb's version contains in-frame clones alone and is incomplete. The sample lists 210,000 or so clones, approximately 81% seen once, with around 9.3% in the top ten. The sequenced material came from PBMCs or T cells enriched from blood (not recorded which). The receptors derive from a woman between 50 and 59 years old with acute COVID-19.

The chain uses TRBV6-2 or TRBV6-3 and TRBJ2-7; possible D gene TRBD2, 5 bases. Trimming took 5 bases from V and 5 from J, leaving 16 bases between them. CDR3 size: 14 residues. Per germline, CDR1 MNHEY and CDR2 SVGEGT. CDR3 in DNA: TGTGCCAGCAGTACTACGTTTCTGGGAGACGAGCAGTACTTC. It encodes CASSTTFLGDEQYF.

The chain carries TRBV18 and TRBJ1-1; D might be TRBD1 (5 bases). The germline V gene encodes CDR1 KGHSH and CDR2 LQKENI. The V and J ends lost 4 bases and 1 base respectively, with 7 bases between them. The CDR3 is 13 amino acids. The chain's CDR3 is CASSQGQNTEAFF. Here the CDR3 DNA reads TGTGCCAGCTCACAGGGGCAGAACACTGAAGCTTTCTTT. The entire variable domain, with the rest obtained from reference TRBV18 and TRBJ1-1, is as follows: NAGVMQNPRHLVRRRGQEARLRCSPMKGHSHVYWYRQLPEEGLKFMVYLQKENIIDESGMPKERFSAEFPKEGPSILRIQQVVRGDSAAYFCASSQGQNTEAFFGQGTRLTVV.

The CDR3 DNA follows: TGTGCCAGCATCCTAGCGGGGGGGCAAGAGACCCAGTACTTC. Its protein product is CASILAGGQETQYF. The chain is built from TRBV6-5 and TRBJ2-5; TRBD2 matches at 12 bases. The CDR3 is made up of 14 amino acids. Germline-derived CDR1 and CDR2 are MNHEY and SVGAGI. J gave up 2 bases and V 7 bases, and 2 bases lay outside the gene matches.

The chain recombines TRBV29-1 with TRBJ2-2, with 7 bases that match TRBD1. V gave up 2 bases and J gave up 6 bases; unmatched junction bases: 18. CDR1 is SQVTM, CDR2 ANQGSEA, per germline. The CDR3 consists of 18 residues. The chain's CDR3 is CSVEFGNRGNVASGELFF. The CDR3 region has the DNA TGCAGCGTTGAATTCGGGAACAGGGGTAATGTCGCGTCCGGGGAGCTGTTTTTT.